This T cell receptor beta chain was sequenced for a study of OX40 agonist ivuxolimab in advanced cancers. CDR3 size: 15 residues. Per germline, CDR1 SGHRS and CDR2 YFSETQ. Notes on this clone: At one end the junction does not follow the germline gene, possibly because of a read error.

This table comes from immunoSEQ multiplex PCR, and its TCRdb copy is limited to in-frame clones, with some not included. The sample shows under 50,000 clones, around 90% of them seen only once. The sequence came from an adult with an advanced solid tumor such as melanoma, head and neck, liver or kidney cancer. J is TRBJ2-1 and V is TRBV5-1; the D gene could be TRBD1 or TRBD2 (5 bases each). The sequenced sample was CD4+ or CD8+ T cells sorted from blood, obtained in a trial of the OX40 agonist ivuxolimab. CDR3 region: CVSTPQPGAVDEQFF. CDR3 coding DNA: TGCGTCAGCACCCCCCAACCCGGGGCGGTGGATGAGCAGTTCTTC. Complete variable domain (other parts from reference TRBV5-1 and TRBJ2-1): KAGVTQTPRYLIKTRGQQVTLSCSPISGHRSVSWYQQTPGQGLQFLFEYFSETQRNKGNFPGRFSGRQFSNSRSEMNVSTLELGDSALYLCVSTPQPGAVDEQFFGPGTRLTVL.